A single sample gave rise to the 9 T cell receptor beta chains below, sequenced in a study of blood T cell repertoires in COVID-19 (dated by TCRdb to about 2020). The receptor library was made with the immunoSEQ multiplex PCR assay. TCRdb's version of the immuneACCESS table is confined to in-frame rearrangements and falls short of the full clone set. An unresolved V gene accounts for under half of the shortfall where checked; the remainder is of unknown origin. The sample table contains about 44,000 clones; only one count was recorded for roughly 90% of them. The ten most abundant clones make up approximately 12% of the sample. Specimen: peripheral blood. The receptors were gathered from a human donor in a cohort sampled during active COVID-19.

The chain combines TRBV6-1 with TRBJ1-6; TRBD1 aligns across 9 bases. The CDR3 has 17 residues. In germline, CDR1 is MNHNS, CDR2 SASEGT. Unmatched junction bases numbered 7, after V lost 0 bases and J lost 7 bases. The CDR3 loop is CASSEARRGQGNSPLHF. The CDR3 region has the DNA TGTGCCAGCAGTGAAGCGCGGCGCGGACAGGGGAATTCACCCCTCCACTTT.

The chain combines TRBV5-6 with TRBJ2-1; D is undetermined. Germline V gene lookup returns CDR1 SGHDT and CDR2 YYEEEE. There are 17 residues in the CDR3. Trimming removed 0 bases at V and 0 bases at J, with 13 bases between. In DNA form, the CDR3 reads TGTGCCAGCAGCTTGGCCCGGAGAAGAGGCTCCTACAATGAGCAGTTCTTC. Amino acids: CASSLARRRGSYNEQFF.

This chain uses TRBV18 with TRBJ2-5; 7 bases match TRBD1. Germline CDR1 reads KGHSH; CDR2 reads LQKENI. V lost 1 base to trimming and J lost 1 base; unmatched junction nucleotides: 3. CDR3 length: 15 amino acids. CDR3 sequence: CASSPRTGAQETQYF. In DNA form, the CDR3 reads TGTGCCAGCTCACCACGGACAGGAGCCCAAGAGACCCAGTACTTC.

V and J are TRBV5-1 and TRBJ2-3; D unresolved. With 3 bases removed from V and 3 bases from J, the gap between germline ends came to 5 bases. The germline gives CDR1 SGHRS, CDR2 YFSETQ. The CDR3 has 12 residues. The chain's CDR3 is CASSSLTDTQYF. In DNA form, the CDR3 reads TGCGCCAGCAGCTCCCTAACAGATACGCAGTATTTT.

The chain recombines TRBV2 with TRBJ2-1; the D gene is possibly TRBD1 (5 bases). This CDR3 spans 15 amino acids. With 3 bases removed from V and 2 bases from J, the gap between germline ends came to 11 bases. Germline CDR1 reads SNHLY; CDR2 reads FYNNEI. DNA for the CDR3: TGTGCCAGCAGTGACGGCTGGGGCCCCTACAATGAGCAGTTCTTC. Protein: CASSDGWGPYNEQFF.

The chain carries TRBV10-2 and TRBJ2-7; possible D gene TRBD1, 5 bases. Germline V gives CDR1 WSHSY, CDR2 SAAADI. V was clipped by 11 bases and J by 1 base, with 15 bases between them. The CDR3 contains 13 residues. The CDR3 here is CAARMAGSYEQYF. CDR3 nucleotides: TGCGCCGCAAGAATGGCAGGGTCCTACGAGCAGTACTTC.

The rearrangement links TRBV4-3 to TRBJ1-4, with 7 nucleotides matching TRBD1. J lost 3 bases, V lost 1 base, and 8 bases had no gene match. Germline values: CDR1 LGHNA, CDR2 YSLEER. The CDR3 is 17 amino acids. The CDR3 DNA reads TGCGCCAGCAGCCAAGGGTCATTTGGGACAGCTAATGAAAAACTGTTTTTT. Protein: CASSQGSFGTANEKLFF.

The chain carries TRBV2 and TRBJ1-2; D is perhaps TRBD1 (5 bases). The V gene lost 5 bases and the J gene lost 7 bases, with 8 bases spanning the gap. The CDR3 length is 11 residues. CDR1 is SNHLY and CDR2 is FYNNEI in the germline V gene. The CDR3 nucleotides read TGTGCCAGCAGTCCGGGGGGTGGCTACACCTTC. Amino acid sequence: CASSPGGGYTF.

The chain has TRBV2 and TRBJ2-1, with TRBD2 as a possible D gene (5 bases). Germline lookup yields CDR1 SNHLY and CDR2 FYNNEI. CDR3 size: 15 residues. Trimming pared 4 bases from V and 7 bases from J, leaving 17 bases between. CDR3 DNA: TGTGCCAGCAGTGCGTTGTCTAGCACTCGTAATGAGCAGTTCTTC. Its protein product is CASSALSSTRNEQFF.